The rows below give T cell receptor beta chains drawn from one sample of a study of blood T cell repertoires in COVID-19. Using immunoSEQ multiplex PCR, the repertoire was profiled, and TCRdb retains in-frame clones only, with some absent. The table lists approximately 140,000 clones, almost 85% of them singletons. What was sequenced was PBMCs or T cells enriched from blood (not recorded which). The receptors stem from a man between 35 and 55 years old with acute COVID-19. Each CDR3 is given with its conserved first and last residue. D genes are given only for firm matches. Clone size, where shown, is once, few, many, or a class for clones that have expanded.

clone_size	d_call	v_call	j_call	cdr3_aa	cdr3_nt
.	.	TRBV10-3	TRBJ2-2	CAISQPTRDTGELFF	TGTGCCATCAGCCAACCTACGCGAGACACCGGGGAGCTGTTTTTT
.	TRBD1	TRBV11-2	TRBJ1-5	CASSVYRGPGTQPQHF	TGTGCCAGCAGCGTATACAGGGGGCCAGGAACTCAGCCCCAGCATTTT
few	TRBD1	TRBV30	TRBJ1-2	CAWSRDRPYGYTF	TGTGCCTGGAGCCGGGACAGGCCCTATGGCTACACCTTC
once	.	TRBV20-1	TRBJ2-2	CSASWLRSTGELFF	TGCAGTGCTAGTTGGCTTCGGAGCACCGGGGAGCTGTTTTTT
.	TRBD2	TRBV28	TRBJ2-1	CASIGLGRTSVDEQFF	TGTGCCAGCATCGGATTGGGCCGGACTAGCGTGGATGAGCAGTTCTTC
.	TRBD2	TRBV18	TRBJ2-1	CASSHPPLAGGYNEQFF	TGTGCCAGCTCACACCCCCCGCTAGCGGGAGGCTACAATGAGCAGTTCTTC
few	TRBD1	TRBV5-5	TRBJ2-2	CASSLLWTGLTGELFF	TGTGCCAGCAGCTTGCTTTGGACAGGGTTGACCGGGGAGCTGTTTTTT
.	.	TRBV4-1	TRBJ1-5	CASSQDRGSYQPQHF	TGCGCCAGCAGCCAAGATAGGGGTAGTTATCAGCCCCAGCATTTT
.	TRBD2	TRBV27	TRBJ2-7	CASSLGEGNEQYF	TGTGCCAGCAGTTTGGGGGAGGGTAACGAGCAGTACTTC
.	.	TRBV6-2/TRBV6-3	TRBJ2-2	CASSRITFWEGGTGELFF	TGTGCCAGCAGCCGAATCACCTTTTGGGAGGGGGGCACCGGGGAGCTGTTTTTT
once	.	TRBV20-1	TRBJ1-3	CSASSLLSSGNTIYF	TGCAGTGCTAGTAGTCTCCTGAGCTCTGGAAACACCATATATTTT
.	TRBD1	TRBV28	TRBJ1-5	CASRQTGERTQHF	TGTGCCAGCAGGCAGACAGGGGAGAGGACCCAGCATTTT
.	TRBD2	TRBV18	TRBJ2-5	CASSLPTGTSGKETQYF	TGTGCCAGCTCACTACCGACCGGGACTAGCGGGAAAGAGACCCAGTACTTC
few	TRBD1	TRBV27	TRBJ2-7	CASSSPGTGSYEQYF	TGTGCCAGCAGTTCCCCCGGGACAGGGTCCTACGAGCAGTACTTC
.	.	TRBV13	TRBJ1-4	CASSLGGAGEKLFF	TGTGCCAGCAGCCTAGGGGGGGCAGGGGAAAAACTGTTTTTT
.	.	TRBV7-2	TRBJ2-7	CASSPGAGSYEQYF	TGTGCCAGCAGCCCAGGGGCGGGCAGCTACGAGCAGTACTTC
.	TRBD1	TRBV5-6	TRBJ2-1	CASRERDRGPYNEQFF	TGTGCCAGCAGGGAACGGGACAGGGGTCCCTACAATGAGCAGTTCTTC
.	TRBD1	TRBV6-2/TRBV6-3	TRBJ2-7	CASSPTDRVAYEQYF	TGTGCCAGCAGCCCTACGGACAGGGTGGCGTACGAGCAGTACTTC
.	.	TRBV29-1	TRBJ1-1	CSVEDLQAPGTEAFF	TGCAGCGTTGAAGATCTTCAGGCTCCGGGGACTGAAGCTTTCTTT
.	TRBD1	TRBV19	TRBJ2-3	CASSRDRLTDTQYF	TGTGCCAGTAGTCGGGACAGGCTCACAGATACGCAGTATTTT
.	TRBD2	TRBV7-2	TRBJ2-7	CASSSSQGGSWYEQYF	TGTGCCAGCAGCTCTTCCCAGGGCGGGAGTTGGTACGAGCAGTACTTC
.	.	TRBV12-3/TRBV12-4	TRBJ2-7	CASSATYYEQYF	TGTGCCAGCAGCGCAACTTACTACGAGCAGTACTTC
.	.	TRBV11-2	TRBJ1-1	CASVWGPEAFF	TGTGCCAGCGTTTGGGGCCCCGAAGCTTTCTTT
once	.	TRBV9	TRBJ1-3	CASSRSSGNTIYF	TGTGCCAGCAGCAGGAGCTCTGGAAACACCATATATTTT
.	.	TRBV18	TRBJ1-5	CASSSFFQPQHF	TGTGCCAGCTCGTCCTTTTTTCAGCCCCAGCATTTT
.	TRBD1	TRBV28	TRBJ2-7	CASSLTGGFTYEQYF	TGTGCCAGCAGCCTGACAGGGGGGTTTACCTACGAGCAGTACTTC
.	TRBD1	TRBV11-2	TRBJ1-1	CASSLVQGANTEAFF	TGTGCCAGCAGCTTAGTGCAGGGGGCGAACACTGAAGCTTTCTTT
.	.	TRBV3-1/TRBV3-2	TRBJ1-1	CASSPRTSLEAFF	TGTGCCAGCAGCCCGCGGACAAGCCTAGAAGCTTTCTTT
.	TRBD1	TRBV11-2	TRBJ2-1	CASRRPGQSSYNEQFF	TGTGCCAGCAGACGACCGGGACAGAGCTCCTACAATGAGCAGTTCTTC
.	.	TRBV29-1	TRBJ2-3	CSAMTAGVADTQYF	TGCAGCGCTATGACAGCAGGTGTTGCAGATACGCAGTATTTT
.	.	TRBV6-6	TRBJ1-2	CASSRHRSPYGYTF	TGTGCCAGCAGTAGACACAGGTCCCCCTATGGCTACACCTTC
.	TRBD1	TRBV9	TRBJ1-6	CASSRGTGGNNSPLHF	TGTGCCAGCAGCAGAGGGACAGGGGGGAATAATTCACCCCTCCACTTT
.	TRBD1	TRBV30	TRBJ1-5	CAWTTGANQPQHF	TGTGCCTGGACGACAGGGGCCAATCAGCCCCAGCATTTT
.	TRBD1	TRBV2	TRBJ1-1	CASSNTGANTEAFF	TGTGCCAGCAGCAATACAGGGGCGAACACTGAAGCTTTCTTT
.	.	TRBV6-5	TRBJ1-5	CASSSGNNQPQHF	TGTGCCAGCAGCTCGGGGAACAATCAGCCCCAGCATTTT
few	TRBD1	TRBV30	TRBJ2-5	CAWSPSGTGGETQYF	TGTGCCTGGAGTCCCTCCGGGACAGGGGGAGAGACCCAGTACTTC
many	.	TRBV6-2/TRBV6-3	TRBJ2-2	CASSGEGGASGELFF	TGTGCCAGCAGTGGCGAAGGGGGAGCCTCCGGGGAGCTGTTTTTT
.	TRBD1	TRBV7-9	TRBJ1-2	CASSPEDRRYGYTF	TGTGCCAGCAGCCCCGAGGACAGGCGGTATGGCTACACCTTC
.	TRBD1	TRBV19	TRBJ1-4	CASSYGTGAMRNEKLFF	TGTGCCAGTAGTTACGGGACAGGGGCTATGAGGAATGAAAAACTGTTTTTT
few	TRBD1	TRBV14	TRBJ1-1	CASSPTGTGVMAFF	TGTGCCAGCAGCCCCACGGGGACAGGGGTGATGGCTTTCTTT
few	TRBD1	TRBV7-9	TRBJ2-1	CASSLVGQGYNEQFF	TGTGCCAGCAGCTTAGTTGGACAGGGGTACAATGAGCAGTTCTTC
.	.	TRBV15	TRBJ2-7	CATSRDLGYEQYF	TGTGCCACCAGCAGAGATCTCGGCTACGAGCAGTACTTC
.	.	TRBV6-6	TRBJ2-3	CASNLCGNTDTQYF	TGTGCCAGCAACCTATGCGGGAACACAGATACGCAGTATTTT
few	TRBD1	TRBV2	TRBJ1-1	CASSGGTGSSEAFF	TGTGCCAGCAGTGGTGGGACAGGGTCTTCTGAAGCTTTCTTT
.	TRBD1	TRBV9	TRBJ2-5	CASSAGQTRFRETQYF	TGTGCCAGCAGCGCGGGACAGACGAGGTTTCGAGAGACCCAGTACTTC
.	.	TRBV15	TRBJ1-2	CATSRAYRTATSNYGYTF	TGTGCCACCAGCAGAGCCTACAGGACGGCTACCTCGAACTATGGCTACACCTTC
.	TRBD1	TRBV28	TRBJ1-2	CASSLGTENYGYTF	TGTGCCAGCAGTCTAGGGACAGAGAACTATGGCTACACCTTC
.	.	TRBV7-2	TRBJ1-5	CASSTDGLSNQPQHF	TGTGCCAGCAGCACCGACGGACTTAGCAATCAGCCCCAGCATTTT
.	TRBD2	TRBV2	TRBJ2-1	CASSEFRAGGTYNEQFF	TGTGCCAGCAGTGAATTTCGGGCGGGAGGCACCTACAATGAGCAGTTCTTC